This T cell receptor (beta chain) comes out of a study of blood T cell repertoires in COVID-19. Looking at the study overall: Italy, Spain and the United States were the sources of the convalescent and acute COVID-19 samples. Sample material is recorded as cDNA or gDNA derived from T cells, B-cell-depleted T cells, or PBMCs.

In the source study's methods: Quantification of nucleated cells was approximated via reference gene primer amplification. TCRdb's copy holds only in-frame clones and misses some; the assay was immunoSEQ multiplex PCR. The DNA was the basis for D and trimming; V, J and clone size are from that table. The table shows 250,000 or so clones, with about 83% occurring only once. The TCR sequence derives from a woman between 35 and 50 years old who had recovered from COVID-19. Sequencing was performed on peripheral blood.

CDR3 DNA: TGTGCCACCAGCACAGGGTTTTATAGGCAGTTCTTC. Translation gives CATSTGFYRQFF. The chain joins TRBV15 to TRBJ2-1, with D maybe TRBD1 (5 bases). This CDR3 is 12 amino acids long. Germline V lookup: CDR1 LNHNV, CDR2 YYDKDF (reference sequence). Trimming cost V 4 bases and J 12 bases, with 13 bases left between them. Variable domain in full (rest from reference TRBV15 and TRBJ2-1): DAMVIQNPRYQVTQFGKPVTLSCSQTLNHNVMYWYQQKSSQAPKLLFHYYDKDFNNEADTPDNFQSRRPNTSFCFLDIRSPGLGDTAMYLCATSTGFYRQFFGPGTRLTVL.